The 23 T cell receptor beta chains below all came from one sample that was sequenced in a study of T cell responses to AZD1222 COVID-19 vaccine. Sequencing used immunoSEQ multiplex PCR; TCRdb keeps in-frame clones, though not all of them. This sample yields fewer than 120,000 clones, of which approximately 90% are seen a single time; 7.8% belongs to the top ten. Sequenced here: peripheral blood, sampled on day 0 of AZD1222 vaccination. The receptor source for this set is an adult in good health.

The chain is built from TRBV28 and TRBJ1-5, with unresolved D. The CDR3 runs 16 residues. V gave up 7 bases and J gave up 7 bases, with 23 bases separating them. Per the germline V gene, CDR1 is MDHEN and CDR2 is SYDVKM. CDR3 bases: TGTGCCAGCACCTCTCTCTCCTTTTCTGTGGCACAGCCCCAGCATTTT. This gives the protein CASTSLSFSVAQPQHF.

The V gene is TRBV24-1, the J gene TRBJ1-5; TRBD1 is a possible D gene (5 bases). The CDR3 totals 15 residues. The germline V gene has CDR1 KGHDR and CDR2 SFDVKD. Trimming left V 2 bases short and J 9 bases short, with 16 bases between. CDR3 DNA: TGTGCCACCAGTGATTCGGGACGGGGTCCCGCGCCCCAGCATTTT. It is translated as CATSDSGRGPAPQHF.

The DNA for the CDR3 is TGTGCCAGTGGGAGGGCCGGGGAGCTGTTTTTT. It is translated as CASGRAGELFF. The rearrangement joins TRBV19 to TRBJ2-2; 7 bases are a match to TRBD2. Germline V lookup: CDR1 LNHDA, CDR2 SQIVND (reference sequence). V lost 8 bases to trimming and J lost 6 bases; unmatched junction nucleotides: 0. This CDR3 contains 11 residues.

V and J are TRBV11-3 and TRBJ2-1, with a tentative D call TRBD1 (5 bases). The CDR3 length is 15 residues. CDR1 is SGHNT, CDR2 YENEEA, per germline. V lost 5 bases and J 0 bases, leaving 11 bases between the germline ends. CDR3 sequence (DNA): TGTGCCAGCAGCCCAGGTAGGGGCTCCTACAATGAGCAGTTCTTC. It encodes CASSPGRGSYNEQFF.

V is TRBV7-6 and J is TRBJ2-6; 7 positions agree with TRBD1. V lost 2 bases to trimming and J lost 2 bases; unmatched junction nucleotides: 3. The CDR3 runs to 16 residues. Germline CDR1 SGHVS, CDR2 FNYEAQ. DNA for the CDR3: TGTGCCAGCAGCTTAAACCAGGGGGCTGGGGCCAACGTCCTGACTTTC. Residues: CASSLNQGAGANVLTF.

This chain uses TRBV24-1 with TRBJ2-3; 7 nucleotides align to TRBD2. Losses at the gene ends were 6 bases for V and 0 bases for J; bases not matched to a gene: 5. Germline CDR1 and CDR2: KGHDR and SFDVKD. This CDR3 spans 15 amino acids. Here the CDR3 DNA reads TGTGCCACCAGTTCTAGCGGTTCTAGCACAGATACGCAGTATTTT. This gives the protein CATSSSGSSTDTQYF.

This clone was counted many times. The chain employs TRBV10-2 and TRBJ2-3, with 7 bases matching TRBD2. This CDR3 is built from 16 residues. Trimming cost V 2 bases and J 2 bases; bases outside gene matches: 7. Germline CDR1 WSHSY, CDR2 SAAADI. CDR3 nucleotides: TGCGCCAGCAGTGAGAGGGGACTACCAATCACAGATACGCAGTATTTT. Its protein product is CASSERGLPITDTQYF.

This clone showed up just a few times. The V gene is TRBV11-1, the J gene TRBJ2-2, with D hard to call. CDR3 length: 13 residues. V was trimmed by 5 bases and J by 3 bases, leaving 7 bases between them. Per the germline V gene, CDR1 is SGHAT and CDR2 is FQDESV (reference sequence). CDR3 nucleotides: TGTGCCAGCAGCACTGGCTACACCGGGGAGCTGTTTTTT. Its translation is CASSTGYTGELFF.

The chain joins TRBV6-5 to TRBJ1-2; a possible D gene is TRBD1 (5 bases). V was trimmed by 2 bases and J by 4 bases, leaving 14 bases between them. The CDR3 spans 15 residues. Looked up from germline, CDR1 is MNHEY and CDR2 is SVGAGI. For the CDR3, the DNA is TGTGCCAGCAGTTACCCCGAGGCAGGGAGCTATGGCTACACCTTC. Translated: CASSYPEAGSYGYTF.

The chain recombines TRBV5-6 with TRBJ2-7; 13 bases agree with TRBD2. V gave up 4 bases and J gave up 4 bases; unmatched junction bases: 5. This CDR3 has 15 residues. Germline values: CDR1 SGHDT, CDR2 YYEEEE. The CDR3 protein is CASSLWTSGGYEQYF. In DNA form, the CDR3 reads TGTGCCAGCAGCCTTTGGACTAGCGGGGGTTACGAGCAGTACTTC.

This rearrangement joins TRBV5-1 to TRBJ2-1; D is possibly TRBD1 (7 bases). V lost 4 bases and J 4 bases, leaving 12 bases between the germline ends. This CDR3 spans 14 amino acids. Germline-derived CDR1 and CDR2 are SGHRS and YFSETQ. The CDR3 spells CASSQGGIYNEQFF. CDR3 nucleotides: TGCGCCAGCAGCCAGGGGGGCATTTACAATGAGCAGTTCTTC.

The chain couples TRBV13 to TRBJ2-1; D is undetermined. In germline, CDR1 is PRHDT, CDR2 FYEKMQ (reference sequence). This CDR3 has 13 residues. V was shortened by 5 bases and J by 4 bases, with 9 bases between the two germline ends. CDR3 sequence (DNA): TGTGCCAGCAGCCCAATGGTTTACAATGAGCAGTTCTTC. Translating gives CASSPMVYNEQFF.

The chain recombines TRBV27 with TRBJ2-5; 7 positions agree with TRBD1. Germline V lookup: CDR1 MNHEY, CDR2 SMNVEV (reference sequence). The V segment lost 6 bases and the J segment 4 bases; nucleotides outside the gene matches: 8. The CDR3 has 14 amino acids. The CDR3 loop reads CASRRQGGRETQYF. The CDR3 DNA follows: TGTGCCAGCAGGAGACAGGGCGGGCGAGAGACCCAGTACTTC.

The gene calls are TRBV19 and TRBJ2-7, with 8 nucleotides matching TRBD2. The CDR3 is made up of 14 amino acids. With 3 bases clipped from V and 3 bases from J, the junction kept 4 bases outside the gene matches. Germline assignment: CDR1 LNHDA and CDR2 SQIVND (reference sequence). Here the CDR3 reads CASSIGTRGYEQYF. CDR3 DNA sequence: TGTGCCAGTAGTATTGGGACTAGAGGCTACGAGCAGTACTTC.

The CDR3 DNA reads as TGTGCCAGCAGCTTGGACGTCACTGAAGCTTTCTTT. It specifies CASSLDVTEAFF. The V gene is TRBV7-9, the J gene TRBJ1-1; no firm D call. Trimming stripped 3 bases from V and 4 bases from J, with 6 bases between. Germline values: CDR1 SEHNR, CDR2 FQNEAQ (reference sequence). The CDR3 is 12 amino acids.

This chain uses TRBV7-9 with TRBJ1-5; D unclear. V was cut by 1 base and J by 2 bases, with 12 bases left in between. This CDR3 spans 16 amino acids. Germline CDR1 and CDR2: SEHNR and FQNEAQ (reference sequence). The CDR3 DNA reads TGTGCCAGCAGCTTAGGTAGGTCAGAAGGCAATCAGCCCCAGCATTTT. It encodes CASSLGRSEGNQPQHF.

By share of the sample, this clone is medium-sized. V usage is TRBV29-1 and J usage is TRBJ1-1; perhaps TRBD1 as D (6 bases). The CDR3 spans 12 residues. V was pared by 6 bases and J by 8 bases, with 16 bases between. Germline-derived CDR1 and CDR2 are SQVTM and ANQGSEA. The CDR3, as DNA: TGCAGCGTGACCGAGGGGGTCGAGGAAGCTTTCTTT. It is translated as CSVTEGVEEAFF.

The J gene is TRBJ2-7, the V gene TRBV28; the D gene could be TRBD1 or TRBD2 (5 bases each). Trimming took 2 bases from V and 5 from J, leaving 16 bases between them. Per germline, CDR1 MDHEN and CDR2 SYDVKM. The CDR3 extends over 15 amino acids. CDR3 coding DNA: TGTGCCAGCAGTTTAAGAGACAGACTAAGGAACGAGCAGTACTTC. Translation gives CASSLRDRLRNEQYF.

The chain links TRBV6-5 to TRBJ2-5, with 8 bases aligning to TRBD1. Looked up from germline, CDR1 is MNHEY and CDR2 is SVGAGI. The J segment lost 1 base and the V segment lost 6 bases, leaving 4 bases of the junction unmatched. The CDR3 is 14 amino acids. Here the CDR3 reads CASSPDRGQETQYF. The CDR3 nucleotides read TGTGCCAGCAGCCCAGACAGGGGCCAAGAGACCCAGTACTTC.

The chain joins TRBV7-8 to TRBJ2-4; maybe TRBD2 (6 bases). V shed 4 bases and J shed 3 bases, with 16 bases lying between them. The CDR3 sequence is 16 residues long. CDR1 and CDR2 (germline): SGHVS, FQNEAQ. The CDR3 region is CASSSGVPLIKNIQYF. The CDR3 DNA follows: TGTGCCAGCAGCTCGGGGGTACCCCTTATCAAAAACATTCAGTACTTC.

The chain carries TRBV6-5 and TRBJ1-4; no firm D call. Germline V gene lookup returns CDR1 MNHEY and CDR2 SVGAGI. This CDR3 has 15 residues. Trimming left V 0 bases short and J 5 bases short, with 10 bases between. In DNA, the CDR3 is TGTGCCAGCAGTTACTCGACGGCCAAAAATGAAAAACTGTTTTTT. Its protein is CASSYSTAKNEKLFF.

The chain combines TRBV19 with TRBJ1-5; D is unresolved. Germline CDR1 LNHDA, CDR2 SQIVND (reference sequence). The CDR3 is 13 amino acids. The V and J ends lost 3 bases and 9 bases respectively, with 12 bases between them. DNA of the CDR3: TGTGCCAGTAGTATGGGGTGGCAATCGCCCCAGCATTTT. This encodes CASSMGWQSPQHF.

A few counts support this clone. The chain has TRBV5-4 and TRBJ1-2, with D unclear. The CDR3 is made up of 13 amino acids. The germline CDR1 and CDR2 sequences are SGHNT and YYREEE (reference sequence). Trimming removed 1 base from V and 0 bases from J, with 4 bases in between. The CDR3 region has the DNA TGTGCCAGCAGCTTGTCAGCTAACTATGGCTACACCTTC. Translation gives CASSLSANYGYTF.